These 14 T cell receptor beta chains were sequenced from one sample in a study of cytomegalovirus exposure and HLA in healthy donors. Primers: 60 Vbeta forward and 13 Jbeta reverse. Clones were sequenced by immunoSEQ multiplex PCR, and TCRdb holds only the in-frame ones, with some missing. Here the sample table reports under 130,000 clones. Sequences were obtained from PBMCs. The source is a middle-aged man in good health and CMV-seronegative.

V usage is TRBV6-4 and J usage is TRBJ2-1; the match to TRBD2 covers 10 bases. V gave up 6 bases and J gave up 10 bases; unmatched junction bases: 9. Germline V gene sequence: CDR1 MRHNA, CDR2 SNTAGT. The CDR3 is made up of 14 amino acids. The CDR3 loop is CASSDLAGAGEQFF. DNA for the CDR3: TGTGCCAGCAGCGATCTAGCGGGAGCGGGCGAGCAGTTCTTC.

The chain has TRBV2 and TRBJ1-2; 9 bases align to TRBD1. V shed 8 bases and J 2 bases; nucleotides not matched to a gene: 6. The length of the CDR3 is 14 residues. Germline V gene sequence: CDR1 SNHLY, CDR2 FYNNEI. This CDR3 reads CASDLDRGNYGYTF. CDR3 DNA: TGTGCCAGCGATCTGGACAGGGGCAACTATGGCTACACCTTC. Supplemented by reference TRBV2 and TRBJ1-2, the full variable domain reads EPEVTQTPSHQVTQMGQEVILRCVPISNHLYFYWYRQILGQKVEFLVSFYNNEISEKSEIFDDQFSVERPDGSNFTLKIRSTKLEDSAMYFCASDLDRGNYGYTFGSGTRLTVV.

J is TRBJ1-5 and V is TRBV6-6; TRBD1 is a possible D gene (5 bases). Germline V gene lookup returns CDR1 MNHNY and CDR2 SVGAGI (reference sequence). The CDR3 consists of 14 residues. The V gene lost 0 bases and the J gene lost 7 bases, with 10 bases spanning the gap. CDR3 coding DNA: TGTGCCAGCAGTTACTCGAATCAGGGCCAGCCCCAGCATTTT. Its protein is CASSYSNQGQPQHF.

CDR3 nucleotides: TGTGCCAGCAGTGACGGACAGGGTAGTGGCAATCAGCCCCAGCATTTT. Residues: CASSDGQGSGNQPQHF. The chain recombines TRBV6-1 with TRBJ1-5, with TRBD1 identical over 8 bases. The germline gives CDR1 MNHNS, CDR2 SASEGT. The CDR3 extends over 16 amino acids. The junction had 6 bases not matched to a gene; V was cut back by 3 bases and J by 2 bases.

The CDR3 nucleotides read TGTGCCAGCAGCTTAGCAAGCGGGAGCTTCAATGAGCAGTTCTTC. The encoded protein is CASSLASGSFNEQFF. The chain employs TRBV7-9 and TRBJ2-1, with 8 nucleotides matching TRBD2. V shed 0 bases and J 6 bases; nucleotides not matched to a gene: 4. Germline CDR1 and CDR2: SEHNR and FQNEAQ (reference sequence). The CDR3 is 15 residues long.

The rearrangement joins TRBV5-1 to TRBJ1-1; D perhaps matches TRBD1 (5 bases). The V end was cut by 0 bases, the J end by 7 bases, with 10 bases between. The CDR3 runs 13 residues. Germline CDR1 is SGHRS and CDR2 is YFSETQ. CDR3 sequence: CASSLDGQGEAFF. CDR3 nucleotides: TGCGCCAGCAGCTTGGATGGGCAGGGTGAAGCTTTCTTT.

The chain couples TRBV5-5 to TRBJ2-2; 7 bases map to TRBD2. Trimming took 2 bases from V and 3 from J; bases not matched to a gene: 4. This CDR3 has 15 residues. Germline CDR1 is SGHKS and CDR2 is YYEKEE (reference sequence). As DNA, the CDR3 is TGTGCCAGCAGCTTCCGGGGGGATTACACCGGGGAGCTGTTTTTT. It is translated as CASSFRGDYTGELFF.

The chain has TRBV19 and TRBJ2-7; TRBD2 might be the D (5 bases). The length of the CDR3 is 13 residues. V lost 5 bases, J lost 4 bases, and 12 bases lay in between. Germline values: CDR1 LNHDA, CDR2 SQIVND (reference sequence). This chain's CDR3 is CASSPQAGYEQYF. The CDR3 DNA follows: TGTGCCAGTAGTCCCCAGGCGGGTTACGAGCAGTACTTC.

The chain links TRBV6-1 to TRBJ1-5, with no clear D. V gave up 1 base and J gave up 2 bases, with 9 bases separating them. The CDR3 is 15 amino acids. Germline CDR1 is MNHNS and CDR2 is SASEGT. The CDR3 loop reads CASSEGVAGNQPQHF. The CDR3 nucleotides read TGTGCCAGCAGTGAAGGGGTAGCGGGCAATCAGCCCCAGCATTTT.

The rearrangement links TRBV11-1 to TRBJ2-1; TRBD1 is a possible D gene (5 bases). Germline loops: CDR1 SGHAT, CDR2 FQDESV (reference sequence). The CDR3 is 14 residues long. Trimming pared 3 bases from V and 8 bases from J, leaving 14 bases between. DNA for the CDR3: TGTGCCAGCAGCTTGGGGCTCCCCGTGGATGAGCAGTTCTTC. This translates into CASSLGLPVDEQFF.

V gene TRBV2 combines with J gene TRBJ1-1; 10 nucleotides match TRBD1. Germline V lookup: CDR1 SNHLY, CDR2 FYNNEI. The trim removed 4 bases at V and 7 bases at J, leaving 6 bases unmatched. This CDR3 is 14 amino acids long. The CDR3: CASSGVGTGVEAFF. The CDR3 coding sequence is TGTGCCAGCAGTGGGGTTGGGACAGGGGTTGAAGCTTTCTTT.

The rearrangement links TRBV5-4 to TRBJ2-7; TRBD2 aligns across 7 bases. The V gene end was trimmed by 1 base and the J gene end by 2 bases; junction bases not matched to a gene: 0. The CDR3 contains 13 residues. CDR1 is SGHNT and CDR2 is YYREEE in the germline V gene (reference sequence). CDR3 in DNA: TGTGCCAGCAGCTTGCGGGAGGCCTACGAGCAGTACTTC. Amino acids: CASSLREAYEQYF.

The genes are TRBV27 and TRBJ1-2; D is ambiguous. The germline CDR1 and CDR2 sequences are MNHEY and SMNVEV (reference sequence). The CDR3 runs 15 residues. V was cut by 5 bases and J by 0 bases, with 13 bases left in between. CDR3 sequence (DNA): TGTGCCAGCAGTCCATTTGGTGTAGCTAACTATGGCTACACCTTC. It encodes CASSPFGVANYGYTF.

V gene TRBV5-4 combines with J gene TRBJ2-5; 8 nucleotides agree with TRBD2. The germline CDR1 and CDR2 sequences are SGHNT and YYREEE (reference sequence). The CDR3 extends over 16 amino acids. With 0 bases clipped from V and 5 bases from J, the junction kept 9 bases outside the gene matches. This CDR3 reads CASSLGQGTSRETQYF. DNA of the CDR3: TGTGCCAGCAGCTTGGGGCAGGGGACTAGTCGGGAGACCCAGTACTTC.